The 27 T cell receptor beta chains presented below share a single source sample, sequenced in a study of shared clonotypes between healthy human individuals. Assay used: immunoSEQ multiplex PCR; TCRdb lists only in-frame clones, some missing. The profile shows more than 1 million clones, 75% to 85% of them singletons. The specimen sequenced was memory CD4+ T cells from PBMCs. Subset described: CD45RA-negative fraction. The receptors shown here come from a man in his late teens or twenties in good health. Some clones in this sample may be carry-over from other donors' samples.

The chain employs TRBV28 and TRBJ1-1; D unresolved. V was clipped by 1 base and J by 1 base, with 19 bases between them. The CDR3 sequence is 18 residues long. Germline-derived CDR1 and CDR2 are MDHEN and SYDVKM. The CDR3 region is CASSLLPGARDKNTEAFF. The CDR3 nucleotides read TGTGCCAGCAGTTTATTGCCTGGTGCAAGGGATAAGAACACTGAAGCTTTCTTT.

The CDR3: CASNRQTGGGSIQYF. The DNA of the CDR3 is TGTGCCAGCAACCGACAGACAGGGGGCGGGTCCATTCAGTACTTC. The J gene is TRBJ2-4, the V gene TRBV2; 10 bases agree with TRBD1. J was trimmed by 9 bases and V by 7 bases; bases with no gene match: 12. Per germline, CDR1 SNHLY and CDR2 FYNNEI. This CDR3 contains 15 residues.

This clone was detected many times. This chain joins TRBV28 and TRBJ1-1; TRBD1 might be the D (6 bases). Germline CDR1 MDHEN, CDR2 SYDVKM. The CDR3 sequence is 13 residues long. The V end lost 7 bases, the J end lost 1 base, and 10 bases lay between the germline ends. CDR3 sequence: CASTWGANTEAFF. The CDR3 nucleotides are TGTGCCAGCACCTGGGGGGCGAACACTGAAGCTTTCTTT. The variable domain in full, completed from reference TRBV28 and TRBJ1-1, reads DVKVTQSSRYLVKRTGEKVFLECVQDMDHENMFWYRQDPGLGLRLIYFSYDVKMKEKGDIPEGYSVSREKKERFSLILESASTNQTSMYLCASTWGANTEAFFGQGTRLTVV.

This chain joins TRBV5-1 and TRBJ2-1; TRBD2 aligns across 7 bases. CDR3 size: 14 residues. Germline V CDR1 and CDR2: SGHRS, YFSETQ. Trimming at V came to 1 base and at J to 5 bases, leaving 3 bases not matched to a gene. CDR3 sequence reads: CASSLFGTNNEQFF. CDR3 nucleotides: TGCGCCAGCAGCTTGTTTGGGACTAACAATGAGCAGTTCTTC. Variable domain in full (rest from reference TRBV5-1 and TRBJ2-1): KAGVTQTPRYLIKTRGQQVTLSCSPISGHRSVSWYQQTPGQGLQFLFEYFSETQRNKGNFPGRFSGRQFSNSRSEMNVSTLELGDSALYLCASSLFGTNNEQFFGPGTRLTVL.

The chain joins TRBV7-4 to TRBJ2-4; TRBD2 matches at 7 bases. Germline V gives CDR1 SGHVT, CDR2 SQSDAQ. The CDR3 extends over 18 amino acids. The junction had 9 bases not matched to a gene; V was cut back by 1 base and J by 0 bases. The CDR3 nucleotides read TGTGCCAGCAGCTTAGGGCGGGGGACCGCGATAGCCAAAAACATTCAGTACTTC. Translating it yields CASSLGRGTAIAKNIQYF.

This sequence joins TRBV7-7 and TRBJ2-6; D not certain. The V end was cut by 6 bases, the J end by 0 bases, with 6 bases between. CDR1 is SSHAT and CDR2 is FNYEAQ in the germline V gene (reference sequence). The CDR3 loop spans 14 amino acids. The CDR3 spells CASSPVSGANVLTF. The CDR3 DNA is TGTGCCAGCAGTCCCGTCTCTGGGGCCAACGTCCTGACTTTC. The variable domain in full, with the rest retrieved from reference TRBV7-7 and TRBJ2-6, is GAGVSQSPRYKVTKRGQDVTLRCDPISSHATLYWYQQALGQGPEFLTYFNYEAQPDKSGLPSDRFSAERPEGSISTLTIQRTEQRDSAMYRCASSPVSGANVLTFGAGSRLTVL.

The genes are TRBV11-1 and TRBJ2-7; D uncertain. The CDR3 is 14 amino acids. CDR1 SGHAT and CDR2 FQDESV come from the germline V gene (reference sequence). Trimming cost V 2 bases and J 3 bases, with 11 bases left between them. This chain's CDR3 is CASSLRGGNYEQYF. As DNA, the CDR3 is TGTGCCAGCAGCTTACGTGGCGGTAACTACGAGCAGTACTTC.

The rearrangement uses TRBV28 and TRBJ2-4; 8 bases align to TRBD1. With V trimmed by 7 bases and J by 7 bases, 9 bases remained unmatched. This CDR3 contains 14 residues. Germline CDR1 is MDHEN and CDR2 is SYDVKM. The CDR3 nucleotides are TGTGCCAGCAATTCCCGGGACAGGCGGAACATTCAGTACTTC. Residues: CASNSRDRRNIQYF.

This chain connects TRBV6-4 to TRBJ1-2, with unresolved D. Per germline, CDR1 MRHNA and CDR2 SNTAGT. Deletions cut 0 bases from V and 2 bases from J, with 7 bases between. CDR3 length: 14 residues. The CDR3 region is CASSDSGGNYGYTF. The CDR3 DNA is TGTGCCAGCAGTGACTCGGGCGGGAACTATGGCTACACCTTC.

V gene TRBV5-1 combines with J gene TRBJ1-1, with TRBD1 as a possible D gene (5 bases). The germline CDR1 and CDR2 sequences are SGHRS and YFSETQ. The CDR3 has 17 amino acids. V was pared by 0 bases and J by 5 bases, with 20 bases between. The CDR3 spells CASSLAWSGRERTEAFF. In DNA, the CDR3 is TGCGCCAGCAGCTTGGCCTGGTCAGGGCGGGAGAGGACTGAAGCTTTCTTT.

This rearrangement joins TRBV28 to TRBJ2-2, with TRBD1 identical over 9 bases. In germline, CDR1 is MDHEN, CDR2 SYDVKM. This CDR3 has 15 amino acids. V shed 8 bases, J shed 1 base, and the junction held 5 bases outside the gene matches. The DNA of the CDR3 is TGTGCCAGCTTACAGGGGGCAGGGAACACCGGGGAGCTGTTTTTT. The encoded protein is CASLQGAGNTGELFF.

This clone occurred once. The identical CDR3 is also encoded by other nucleotide sequences in the sample. The chain couples TRBV18 to TRBJ2-2; D not certain. Germline CDR1 is KGHSH and CDR2 is LQKENI. CDR3 length: 11 residues. V gave up 3 bases and J gave up 6 bases, with 2 bases separating them. The CDR3 protein is CASSPAGELFF. The CDR3 nucleotides are TGTGCCAGCTCACCGGCCGGGGAGCTGTTTTTT.

The chain uses TRBV5-1 and TRBJ2-5; D possibly uses TRBD1 or TRBD2 (6 bases each). V lost 2 bases and J 2 bases, leaving 16 bases between the germline ends. Germline V gives CDR1 SGHRS, CDR2 YFSETQ. The CDR3 is 16 amino acids. The CDR3 loop reads CASSFSRRRGQETQYF. DNA for the CDR3: TGCGCCAGCAGCTTCTCCCGGAGGAGGGGGCAAGAGACCCAGTACTTC. Using reference TRBV5-1 and TRBJ2-5 for the parts outside the CDR3, the full variable domain is KAGVTQTPRYLIKTRGQQVTLSCSPISGHRSVSWYQQTPGQGLQFLFEYFSETQRNKGNFPGRFSGRQFSNSRSEMNVSTLELGDSALYLCASSFSRRRGQETQYFGPGTRLLVL.

This sequence joins TRBV5-5 and TRBJ1-2; D is uncertain. CDR3 length: 13 amino acids. Germline CDR1 reads SGHKS; CDR2 reads YYEKEE (reference sequence). Trimming removed 2 bases from V and 0 bases from J, with 5 bases in between. In DNA, the CDR3 is TGTGCCAGCAGCTTAAATACTAACTATGGCTACACCTTC. It is translated as CASSLNTNYGYTF.

The chain uses TRBV28 and TRBJ1-5; the D gene is possibly TRBD1 (5 bases). Trimming stripped 2 bases from V and 5 bases from J, with 13 bases between. Germline V gene data show CDR1 as MDHEN and CDR2 as SYDVKM. CDR3 length: 15 residues. The CDR3 DNA reads TGTGCCAGCAGTTTAATGGGCAGGGCCTATCAGCCCCAGCATTTT. This encodes CASSLMGRAYQPQHF.

The rearrangement uses TRBV28 and TRBJ2-5, with TRBD2 identical over 10 bases. The CDR3 loop spans 17 amino acids. J lost 5 bases, V lost 6 bases, and 15 bases had no gene match. Germline lookup yields CDR1 MDHEN and CDR2 SYDVKM. CDR3 sequence (DNA): TGTGCCAGCAGCCTCCAGACTAGCGGGCGAGTCTGGGAGACCCAGTACTTC. Its translation: CASSLQTSGRVWETQYF.

The V call is TRBV5-1, the J call TRBJ2-5; D perhaps matches TRBD1 (5 bases). Germline-derived CDR1 and CDR2 are SGHRS and YFSETQ. V lost 0 bases and J lost 4, with 10 bases in between. The CDR3 is made up of 14 amino acids. Here the CDR3 reads CASSLGGRGETQYF. CDR3 coding DNA: TGCGCCAGCAGCTTGGGGGGAAGGGGAGAGACCCAGTACTTC.

The CDR3 nucleotides are TGTGCCAGCAGTTTACCGACTAGCATGAAGACCCAGTACTTC. Translating it yields CASSLPTSMKTQYF. The V gene is TRBV28, the J gene TRBJ2-5; TRBD2 matches 7 bases. The CDR3 contains 14 residues. Germline V gives CDR1 MDHEN, CDR2 SYDVKM. V lost 2 bases to trimming and J lost 6 bases; unmatched junction nucleotides: 6. Variable domain in full (rest from reference TRBV28 and TRBJ2-5): DVKVTQSSRYLVKRTGEKVFLECVQDMDHENMFWYRQDPGLGLRLIYFSYDVKMKEKGDIPEGYSVSREKKERFSLILESASTNQTSMYLCASSLPTSMKTQYFGPGTRLLVL.

The chain employs TRBV28 and TRBJ1-2; 9 positions agree with TRBD1. The CDR3 sequence is 16 residues long. The J segment lost 6 bases and the V segment lost 5 bases, leaving 13 bases of the junction unmatched. CDR1 and CDR2 from the germline V gene are MDHEN and SYDVKM. CDR3 sequence: CASSVLSTGTGNGYTF. CDR3 DNA sequence: TGTGCCAGCAGTGTCCTTTCTACCGGGACAGGGAATGGCTACACCTTC.

The sample holds a few counts of this clone. CDR3 loop: CASSLGGWSLETQYF. Here the CDR3 DNA reads TGTGCCAGCAGTTTAGGTGGCTGGTCTCTAGAGACCCAGTACTTC. The genes are TRBV28 and TRBJ2-5; the D is unclear. V lost 2 bases, J lost 4 bases, and 14 bases lay in between. The germline gives CDR1 MDHEN, CDR2 SYDVKM. The CDR3 contains 15 residues.

This sequence joins TRBV15 and TRBJ2-2; TRBD1 matches at 10 bases. V dropped 3 bases and J dropped 5; count of bases not matched to a gene: 3. The CDR3 sequence is 15 residues long. CDR1 and CDR2 from the germline V gene are LNHNV and YYDKDF (reference sequence). The CDR3, as DNA: TGTGCCACCAGCAGGACAGGGGGCGTTACCGGGGAGCTGTTTTTT. The encoded protein is CATSRTGGVTGELFF.

This clone was counted a single time. The V call is TRBV28, the J call TRBJ1-2; perhaps TRBD1 as D (5 bases). The V gene's germline CDR1 is MDHEN and CDR2 SYDVKM. Trimming removed 7 bases from V and 5 bases from J, with 14 bases in between. The CDR3 totals 13 residues. The CDR3 sequence is CASNPGTEYGYTF. In nucleotides, the CDR3 is TGTGCCAGCAATCCGGGGACGGAATATGGCTACACCTTC.

The rearrangement uses TRBV18 and TRBJ2-7, with 12 bases aligning to TRBD2. This CDR3 comprises 15 residues. The J segment lost 6 bases and the V segment lost 6 bases, leaving 9 bases of the junction unmatched. CDR1 KGHSH and CDR2 LQKENI come from the germline V gene. The CDR3 spells CASSPTSGSRREQYF. CDR3 in DNA: TGTGCCAGCTCTCCGACTAGCGGGAGCAGGCGCGAGCAGTACTTC. The complete variable domain, with remaining parts taken from reference TRBV18 and TRBJ2-7, reads NAGVMQNPRHLVRRRGQEARLRCSPMKGHSHVYWYRQLPEEGLKFMVYLQKENIIDESGMPKERFSAEFPKEGPSILRIQQVVRGDSAAYFCASSPTSGSRREQYFGPGTRLTVT.

The rearrangement joins TRBV30 to TRBJ2-1; possible D gene TRBD2, 6 bases. Germline CDR1 reads GTSNPN; CDR2 reads SVGIG (reference sequence). The CDR3 is 18 residues long. V was trimmed by 8 bases and J by 0 bases, leaving 26 bases between them. The CDR3 protein is CAQSVGVAVSFSYNEQFF. CDR3 DNA: TGTGCCCAAAGCGTGGGGGTAGCGGTATCATTCTCCTACAATGAGCAGTTCTTC.

In nucleotides, the CDR3 is TGTGCCAGCAGCTCTGGACTAGCGGTAGTCAATGAGCAGTTCTTC. Translated, it gives CASSSGLAVVNEQFF. This chain joins TRBV11-3 and TRBJ2-1; 10 nucleotides line up with TRBD2. Per the germline V gene, CDR1 is SGHNT and CDR2 is YENEEA. The CDR3 has 15 amino acids. V dropped 4 bases and J dropped 6; count of bases not matched to a gene: 6.

V gene TRBV5-1 combines with J gene TRBJ2-3; 10 bases match TRBD2. J lost 4 bases, V lost 2 bases, and 7 bases had no gene match. Germline CDR1 reads SGHRS; CDR2 reads YFSETQ. This CDR3 comprises 16 residues. CDR3: CASSFFGTSDSDTQYF. The CDR3, as DNA: TGCGCCAGCAGCTTCTTCGGGACTAGCGATTCAGATACGCAGTATTTT.

The genes are TRBV7-9 and TRBJ1-1; no clear D. The CDR3 is made up of 12 amino acids. Germline CDR1 reads SEHNR; CDR2 reads FQNEAQ (reference sequence). V was clipped by 6 bases and J by 5 bases, with 10 bases between them. CDR3: CASSRRETEAFF. The CDR3 bases are TGTGCCAGCAGTCGGAGGGAGACTGAAGCTTTCTTT.